There are many counts of the clone carrying this T cell receptor beta chain. Antigen unknown. This record belongs to a study of metastatic and nonmetastatic thyroid tumors. The overall study: Both malignant and benign thyroid patients supplied peripheral blood and tumor or nodule tissue samples, across which the repertoires of these patients were then compared.

Each patient came to thyroid surgery without any prior treatment (of any kind). Study conclusions and caveats: Patients with malignant thyroid tumors reportedly had significantly higher TCR beta diversity than those with benign nodules, in blood and tumor.

Per the original data handling: Differences in CDR3 between clinicopathological groups were drawn on to build a classifier intended to discriminate distant-metastatic papillary thyroid cancer patients. TCRdb re-called the PCR reads via MiXCR. Clone size and V and J calls follow TCRdb, not the original study. The repertoire consists of about 59,000 clones, with 15% to 20% occurring once and the leading ten covering over 9%. Germline V gives CDR1 SGHVS, CDR2 FQNEAQ. V gave up 6 bases and J gave up 0 bases; unmatched junction bases: 18. The CDR3 is 20 amino acids. Sequenced input: blood. The TCR comes from a male donor with papillary thyroid cancer or a benign thyroid nodule (not recorded which). Some clones in this sample may be carry-over from other donors' samples. The chain is built from TRBV7-8 and TRBJ2-1, with 9 bases identical to TRBD2. The CDR3 protein is CASSFKLGGVSGSSYNEQFF. The CDR3 DNA reads as TGTGCCAGCAGTTTCAAACTGGGAGGGGTTAGCGGGAGCTCCTACAATGAGCAGTTCTTC.